This T cell receptor (beta chain) was sequenced for a study of control samples from healthy donors and cancer patients. Clones were read by immunoSEQ multiplex PCR, and TCRdb kept only the in-frame ones, dropping some. The data hold about 52,000 clones, with 95% observed a single time. The CDR3 has 14 residues. Between the trimmed V and J ends, which lost 1 base and 4 bases, there was a span of 10 bases. Germline V gives CDR1 SEHNR, CDR2 FQNEAQ (reference sequence). The sequence was obtained from a man aged 25-45 years in good health. Sequencing was done on a sample of blood. The genes are TRBV7-9 and TRBJ2-5; D is unclear. CDR3 in DNA: TGTGCCAGCAGCTTAGGGGCCTCGAGAGAGACCCAGTACTTC. As protein: CASSLGASRETQYF.